The next 13 T cell receptor beta chains were all read from a single sample in a study of cytomegalovirus exposure and HLA in healthy donors. The PCR contained 60 Vbeta and 13 Jbeta primers. Assay used: immunoSEQ multiplex PCR; TCRdb lists only in-frame clones, some missing. In the table there are 110,000 to 150,000 clones, around 80% of which are singletons. Sequenced material: PBMCs. The receptor source for this set is a male donor in good health and CMV-seropositive.

The V and J genes are TRBV7-9 and TRBJ2-1; TRBD2 matches 8 bases. Germline V gene data show CDR1 as SEHNR and CDR2 as FQNEAQ (reference sequence). The CDR3 is 15 amino acids. The V segment lost 5 bases and the J segment 7 bases; nucleotides outside the gene matches: 10. CDR3 loop: CASSTTRLARNEQFF. In DNA form, the CDR3 reads TGTGCCAGCAGCACTACTAGACTAGCGAGGAATGAGCAGTTCTTC.

The V call is TRBV5-1, the J call TRBJ1-1; TRBD1 aligns across 12 bases. The junction had 7 bases not matched to a gene; V was cut back by 2 bases and J by 5 bases. CDR1 and CDR2 from the germline V gene are SGHRS and YFSETQ. This CDR3 has 16 residues. CDR3 in DNA: TGCGCCAGCAGCTTCGGGACAGGGGGCATGGGGACTGAAGCTTTCTTT. Its protein is CASSFGTGGMGTEAFF.

The J gene is TRBJ2-2, the V gene TRBV5-4; 11 nucleotides align to TRBD1. Per germline, CDR1 SGHNT and CDR2 YYREEE (reference sequence). The CDR3 totals 15 residues. Germline trimming cut 4 bases from V and 8 bases from J; bases unmatched to any gene: 7. The CDR3: CASSGGQGAQGELFF. CDR3 nucleotides: TGTGCCAGCAGCGGAGGACAGGGGGCGCAGGGGGAGCTGTTTTTT.

This clone appeared a single time. The V call is TRBV19, the J call TRBJ2-1; no definite D call. Germline loops: CDR1 LNHDA, CDR2 SQIVND (reference sequence). The CDR3 is made up of 14 amino acids. V was cut by 7 bases and J by 4 bases, with 14 bases left in between. The CDR3 DNA sequence: TGTGCCAGTACCCTTCTTCTCGGGTACAATGAGCAGTTCTTC. This sequence encodes CASTLLLGYNEQFF.

This chain links TRBV7-9 with TRBJ1-1; 9 bases match TRBD1. V lost 5 bases, J lost 7 bases, and 8 bases stayed unmatched. Germline values: CDR1 SEHNR, CDR2 FQNEAQ (reference sequence). The CDR3 covers 14 residues. CDR3 nucleotide sequence: TGTGCCAGCAGCCCCGGGACAGGGTACTTTGAAGCTTTCTTT. It is translated as CASSPGTGYFEAFF.

The chain employs TRBV4-3 and TRBJ2-1, with 8 bases fitting TRBD2. The CDR3 runs 16 residues. Germline V gene lookup returns CDR1 LGHNA and CDR2 YSLEER. V dropped 0 bases and J dropped 4; count of bases not matched to a gene: 5. DNA for the CDR3: TGCGCCAGCAGCCAAGATTCGGGCGGGGGGTACAATGAGCAGTTCTTC. It specifies CASSQDSGGGYNEQFF.

This clone was seen a few times. The V gene is TRBV5-1, the J gene TRBJ2-7; the match to TRBD1 covers 8 bases. The CDR3 length is 15 residues. V lost 4 bases, J lost 1 base, and 7 bases stayed unmatched. The germline V gene encodes CDR1 SGHRS and CDR2 YFSETQ. CDR3 region: CASSPQTGESYEQYF. In DNA form, the CDR3 reads TGCGCCAGCAGCCCACAGACAGGGGAATCCTACGAGCAGTACTTC. The whole variable domain, remainder taken from reference TRBV5-1 and TRBJ2-7, is KAGVTQTPRYLIKTRGQQVTLSCSPISGHRSVSWYQQTPGQGLQFLFEYFSETQRNKGNFPGRFSGRQFSNSRSEMNVSTLELGDSALYLCASSPQTGESYEQYFGPGTRLTVT.

This sequence joins TRBV28 and TRBJ2-1; 7 bases align to TRBD2. This CDR3 is 15 amino acids long. Germline assignment: CDR1 MDHEN and CDR2 SYDVKM. V lost 3 bases and J lost 7; bases outside the gene matches: 9. The DNA for the CDR3 is TGTGCCAGCAGTTTGAGGAGGGTCGGGGGGAATGAGCAGTTCTTC. The encoded protein is CASSLRRVGGNEQFF.

The V and J genes are TRBV6-1 and TRBJ2-1; D not certain. In germline, CDR1 is MNHNS, CDR2 SASEGT. Trimming shortened V by 3 bases and J by 0 bases, and 9 bases separated the two germline ends. The CDR3 runs to 15 residues. The CDR3 DNA is TGTGCCAGCAGTGACTTGATAGCCTCCTACAATGAGCAGTTCTTC. Protein product: CASSDLIASYNEQFF.

This clone has just a few counts. The chain couples TRBV18 to TRBJ1-3; 7 nucleotides match TRBD1. The CDR3 contains 17 residues. The V and J ends lost 2 bases and 4 bases, in that order; junction bases with no gene match: 11. Germline V CDR1 and CDR2: KGHSH, LQKENI. CDR3 region: CASSPNVEGGDGNTIYF. DNA for the CDR3: TGTGCCAGCTCACCAAATGTAGAAGGGGGCGACGGAAACACCATATATTTT.

The chain combines TRBV11-1 with TRBJ2-7, with 7 bases fitting TRBD1. V lost 5 bases, J lost 0 bases, and 4 bases stayed unmatched. This CDR3 spans 14 amino acids. Looked up from germline, CDR1 is SGHAT and CDR2 is FQDESV (reference sequence). The CDR3 protein is CASSPTGSSYEQYF. CDR3 nucleotide sequence: TGTGCCAGCAGCCCGACAGGGAGCTCCTACGAGCAGTACTTC.

This clone has a handful of counts. The V and J genes are TRBV29-1 and TRBJ1-1, with TRBD1 as a possible D gene (6 bases). CDR1 SQVTM and CDR2 ANQGSEA come from the germline V gene. The germline V and J ends were trimmed by 6 bases and 2 bases, with 13 bases remaining between them. This CDR3 has 13 amino acids. This CDR3 reads CSVSRGANTEAFF. The DNA of the CDR3 is TGCAGCGTCTCCAGGGGTGCCAACACTGAAGCTTTCTTT.

The chain employs TRBV5-1 and TRBJ2-3, with TRBD2 matching over 8 bases. Germline trimming cut 2 bases from V and 8 bases from J; bases unmatched to any gene: 13. Germline-derived CDR1 and CDR2 are SGHRS and YFSETQ. The CDR3 spans 16 residues. In DNA form, the CDR3 reads TGCGCCAGCAGCTTCGCGGGGGGCGCCCTTGAGGGTACGCAGTATTTT. This codes for CASSFAGGALEGTQYF.